The 9 T cell receptor beta chains reported below all come from one sample, sequenced in a study of sequential checkpoint blockade in melanoma. As to treatment: randomized to nivolumab then ipilimumab (arm A) or the reverse (arm B). Measured with immunoSEQ multiplex PCR; TCRdb has only the in-frame clones, and not every one. The table records fewer than 45,000 clones, about nine tenths of them present only once. The sequencing here drew on CD8+ T cells sorted from blood (inferred from file names), taken from a patient given nivolumab and ipilimumab in sequence. The receptor set was obtained from a human donor with melanoma.

This chain links TRBV28 with TRBJ2-7; 7 nucleotides agree with TRBD1. This CDR3 has 15 residues. CDR1 MDHEN and CDR2 SYDVKM come from the germline V gene. Trimming at V came to 5 bases and at J to 6 bases, leaving 13 bases not matched to a gene. The CDR3 nucleotides are TGTGCCAGCAGTCTACCACAGGGGATACGGTTCGAGCAGTACTTC. This codes for CASSLPQGIRFEQYF.

The gene calls are TRBV23-1 and TRBJ2-3; 7 positions agree with TRBD1. TRBV23-1 is an ORF for which the function is uncertain. The V gene end was trimmed by 9 bases and the J gene end by 6 bases; junction bases not matched to a gene: 15. This CDR3 is 15 amino acids long. This CDR3 is CASNPRDSEGDTQYF. The CDR3 nucleotides are TGCGCCAGTAACCCTAGGGACAGCGAGGGGGATACGCAGTATTTT.

The rearrangement joins TRBV2 to TRBJ1-5; TRBD1 matches at 7 bases. Germline trimming cut 8 bases from V and 2 bases from J; bases unmatched to any gene: 18. The CDR3 contains 18 residues. Looked up from germline, CDR1 is SNHLY and CDR2 is FYNNEI. CDR3 region: CASGQDRRTADGNQPQHF. The CDR3 bases are TGTGCCAGCGGGCAGGACAGGCGAACCGCGGATGGCAATCAGCCCCAGCATTTT.

The rearrangement joins TRBV19 to TRBJ1-2; D is perhaps TRBD1 (5 bases). The CDR3 is 13 residues long. Trimming left V 5 bases short and J 4 bases short, with 11 bases between. CDR1 is LNHDA and CDR2 is SQIVND in the germline V gene (reference sequence). The CDR3 sequence is CASSPGTLYGYTF. The CDR3 nucleotides read TGTGCCAGTAGTCCCGGGACTCTCTATGGCTACACCTTC.

V is TRBV7-9 and J is TRBJ1-5; D call uncertain. Germline V CDR1 and CDR2: SEHNR, FQNEAQ (reference sequence). CDR3 size: 17 residues. V lost 5 bases and J lost 4, with 21 bases in between. CDR3 coding DNA: TGTGCCAGCAGCCATCCGTTGGAAGGAGCGGGGAATCAGCCCCAGCATTTT. Translating gives CASSHPLEGAGNQPQHF. Combining the CDR3 with reference TRBV7-9 and TRBJ1-5 gives the whole variable domain DTGVSQNPRHKITKRGQNVTFRCDPISEHNRLYWYRQTLGQGPEFLTYFQNEAQLEKSRLLSDRFSAERPKGSFSTLEIQRTEQGDSAMYLCASSHPLEGAGNQPQHFGDGTRLSIL.

The chain joins TRBV6-6 to TRBJ1-5, with 7 bases aligning to TRBD1. Germline values: CDR1 MNHNY, CDR2 SVGAGI (reference sequence). Trimming removed 6 bases from V and 3 bases from J; junction bases left unmatched: 8. The CDR3 contains 15 residues. CDR3 bases: TGTGCCAGCAGCGGTAGGGGGACAGTCAATCAGCCCCAGCATTTT. Residues: CASSGRGTVNQPQHF.

The chain links TRBV13 to TRBJ1-2; no firm D call. The length of the CDR3 is 15 residues. The V end was cut by 0 bases, the J end by 2 bases, with 10 bases between. Germline V gene sequence: CDR1 PRHDT, CDR2 FYEKMQ (reference sequence). The CDR3 reads CASSLGAAQNYGYTF. CDR3 bases: TGTGCCAGCAGCTTAGGGGCCGCCCAAAACTATGGCTACACCTTC.

A remark on this clone: In the same sample, other DNA sequences code for this CDR3. CDR3 sequence (DNA): TGTGCCAGCAGCGGGACCTCCGGGACAGGGTTACTTTATGGCTACACCTTC. Protein product: CASSGTSGTGLLYGYTF. This rearrangement joins TRBV9 to TRBJ1-2; 9 bases are a match to TRBD1. CDR1 and CDR2 from the germline V gene are SGDLS and YYNGEE. Losses at the gene ends were 3 bases for V and 5 bases for J; bases not matched to a gene: 14. This CDR3 region has 17 residues.

V is TRBV9 and J is TRBJ1-2, with TRBD1 as a possible D gene (6 bases). The germline V and J ends were trimmed by 0 bases and 0 bases, with 9 bases remaining between them. The germline V gene encodes CDR1 SGDLS and CDR2 YYNGEE. The CDR3 runs 15 residues. CDR3 coding DNA: TGTGCCAGCAGCGTAGGGGGACACTCTAACTATGGCTACACCTTC. Translation gives CASSVGGHSNYGYTF. Using reference TRBV9 and TRBJ1-2 for the parts outside the CDR3, the full variable domain is DSGVTQTPKHLITATGQRVTLRCSPRSGDLSVYWYQQSLDQGLQFLIQYYNGEERAKGNILERFSAQQFPDLHSELNLSSLELGDSALYFCASSVGGHSNYGYTFGSGTRLTVV.